This TCR beta chain was profiled in a study of early T cells in non-severe SARS-CoV-2 infection. About this clonotype: This could be a read error, since a much larger clone is one nucleotide away.

Germline CDR1 is WNHNN and CDR2 is SYGVQD (reference sequence). CDR3 length: 13 amino acids. V lost 6 bases, J lost 3 bases, and 11 bases lay in between. Using its own MiXCR run on the 5' RACE reads, TCRdb lists one record per CDR3 protein. The sample carries around 59,000 distinct CDR3 sequences, roughly 12% recorded once. J is TRBJ2-5 and V is TRBV10-1; D unclear. The TCR comes from an adult who was a healthcare worker with PCR-confirmed SARS-CoV-2 infection or an uninfected control (not recorded which). What was sequenced was whole blood. The CDR3 loop is CASRSRPKETQYF. The CDR3 nucleotides are TGCGCCAGCAGGAGTCGGCCCAAAGAGACCCAGTACTTC.